The 26 T cell receptor beta chains below were found in one sample sequenced in a study of shared T cell receptors in the human thymus. Profiled with immunoSEQ multiplex PCR; TCRdb holds only in-frame clones, not every one. The table shows under 700,000 clones, with approximately 80% occurring only once. These data were also filed under a second study, of human thymus T cells.

The specimen was thymocytes. The receptors come from a boy under three years old with a congenital heart defect.

This chain links TRBV9 with TRBJ2-5, with TRBD2 matching over 14 bases. V lost 4 bases and J lost 1; bases outside the gene matches: 12. The CDR3 runs to 19 residues. CDR1 and CDR2 from the germline V gene are SGDLS and YYNGEE. CDR3 protein: CASSQTGLAGGESQETQYF. CDR3 DNA sequence: TGTGCCAGCAGCCAAACCGGACTAGCGGGAGGAGAATCCCAAGAGACCCAGTACTTC.

This chain links TRBV28 with TRBJ2-7; TRBD2 agrees at 12 bases. Trimming took 6 bases from V and 7 from J; bases not matched to a gene: 10. The CDR3 has 15 residues. CDR1 is MDHEN, CDR2 SYDVKM, per germline. The CDR3 reads CASSPGTSGQREQYF. DNA of the CDR3: TGTGCCAGCAGCCCCGGGACTAGCGGGCAGAGGGAGCAGTACTTC.

The genes are TRBV6-5 and TRBJ2-7, with TRBD1 matching over 9 bases. V dropped 5 bases and J dropped 1; count of bases not matched to a gene: 6. CDR1 is MNHEY and CDR2 is SVGAGI in the germline V gene. CDR3 size: 15 residues. The CDR3 DNA reads as TGTGCCAGCAGTGGAGGACAGGGGTCTTCCTACGAGCAGTACTTC. This sequence encodes CASSGGQGSSYEQYF.

The chain recombines TRBV4-3 with TRBJ2-1, with 7 nucleotides matching TRBD1. Germline CDR1 reads LGHNA; CDR2 reads YSLEER. Losses at the gene ends were 0 bases for V and 6 bases for J; bases not matched to a gene: 8. This CDR3 spans 16 amino acids. The CDR3 protein is CASSQDFRDRSNEQFF. The CDR3 region has the DNA TGCGCCAGCAGCCAAGATTTCCGGGACAGATCCAATGAGCAGTTCTTC.

The V call is TRBV5-4, the J call TRBJ1-2; perhaps TRBD1 as D (5 bases). The V and J ends lost 3 bases and 0 bases respectively, with 12 bases between them. The CDR3 spans 15 residues. Germline loops: CDR1 SGHNT, CDR2 YYREEE (reference sequence). CDR3: CASSSYRQSNYGYTF. The CDR3 region has the DNA TGTGCCAGCAGCTCCTACCGACAGTCTAACTATGGCTACACCTTC.

The chain is built from TRBV9 and TRBJ2-7; 8 bases are shared with TRBD2. V dropped 0 bases and J dropped 5; count of bases not matched to a gene: 7. Germline values: CDR1 SGDLS, CDR2 YYNGEE. The CDR3 length is 15 residues. The CDR3 spells CASSVGVSGTNEQYF. The CDR3 DNA sequence: TGTGCCAGCAGCGTAGGGGTTAGCGGGACCAACGAGCAGTACTTC.

This clone was seen only a few times. V gene TRBV7-2 combines with J gene TRBJ2-4; tentative D call: TRBD2 (6 bases). Germline CDR1 is SGHTA and CDR2 is FQGNSA. The CDR3 has 16 residues. The V gene lost 6 bases and the J gene lost 0 bases, with 15 bases spanning the gap. CDR3 loop: CASSGGGFLAKNIQYF. CDR3 coding DNA: TGTGCCAGCAGTGGAGGAGGGTTTCTAGCCAAAAACATTCAGTACTTC. Combining the CDR3 with reference TRBV7-2 and TRBJ2-4 gives the whole variable domain GAGVSQSPSNKVTEKGKDVELRCDPISGHTALYWYRQSLGQGLEFLIYFQGNSAPDKSGLPSDRFSAERTGGSVSTLTIQRTQQEDSAVYLCASSGGGFLAKNIQYFGAGTRLSVL.

In DNA, the CDR3 is TGTGCCAGCAGCCTGACAGCAACTAATGAAAAACTGTTTTTT. Its protein is CASSLTATNEKLFF. V usage is TRBV2 and J usage is TRBJ1-4; weak D call: TRBD1 (5 bases). The germline CDR1 and CDR2 sequences are SNHLY and FYNNEI. This CDR3 region has 14 residues. Trimming stripped 6 bases from V and 0 bases from J, with 8 bases between.

The V and J genes are TRBV27 and TRBJ2-3, with 10 bases aligning to TRBD2. Per germline, CDR1 MNHEY and CDR2 SMNVEV (reference sequence). The CDR3 contains 15 residues. Losses at the gene ends were 5 bases for V and 9 bases for J; bases not matched to a gene: 11. CDR3 bases: TGTGCCAGCAGTCCAGGAGCGGGAGGGGCAGGGACGCAGTATTTT. Translating it yields CASSPGAGGAGTQYF.

The chain recombines TRBV28 with TRBJ1-5; D is undetermined. The CDR3 covers 15 residues. The germline V gene encodes CDR1 MDHEN and CDR2 SYDVKM. Trimming removed 6 bases from V and 3 bases from J, with 15 bases in between. CDR3 bases: TGTGCCAGCAGACCAACGGCGGGAAACAATCAGCCCCAGCATTTT. Translating gives CASRPTAGNNQPQHF. The full variable domain, rest sourced from reference TRBV28 and TRBJ1-5, is DVKVTQSSRYLVKRTGEKVFLECVQDMDHENMFWYRQDPGLGLRLIYFSYDVKMKEKGDIPEGYSVSREKKERFSLILESASTNQTSMYLCASRPTAGNNQPQHFGDGTRLSIL.

V usage is TRBV12-5 and J usage is TRBJ2-1; 9 bases fit TRBD2. The CDR3 is 12 amino acids. V trimming: 3 bases; J trimming: 16 bases; junction bases outside the gene matches: 7. The V gene's germline CDR1 is LGHNT and CDR2 FRNRAP. As DNA, the CDR3 is TGTGCTAGTGGTTTATCTAGCGGGATGGTCTTCTTC. The encoded protein is CASGLSSGMVFF.

The rearrangement links TRBV6-5 to TRBJ2-5; perhaps TRBD2 as D (5 bases). V was cut by 6 bases and J by 2 bases, with 13 bases left in between. The CDR3 is made up of 14 amino acids. The germline gives CDR1 MNHEY, CDR2 SVGAGI. CDR3 sequence: CASRAPRVQETQYF. In DNA form, the CDR3 reads TGTGCCAGCAGAGCTCCGCGGGTGCAAGAGACCCAGTACTTC.

V usage is TRBV5-6 and J usage is TRBJ2-1; 12 bases fit TRBD2. Germline loops: CDR1 SGHDT, CDR2 YYEEEE. This CDR3 is built from 17 residues. The V gene end was trimmed by 0 bases and the J gene end by 6 bases; junction bases not matched to a gene: 7. In nucleotides, the CDR3 is TGTGCCAGCAGCTTGGCCAATATGACTAGCGGGAGCAATGAGCAGTTCTTC. Its protein is CASSLANMTSGSNEQFF.

This clone was observed once. The chain combines TRBV6-4 with TRBJ1-2; D is perhaps TRBD1 (5 bases). V was shortened by 5 bases and J by 6 bases, with 22 bases between the two germline ends. Germline V gives CDR1 MRHNA, CDR2 SNTAGT. This CDR3 is 16 amino acids long. The CDR3 nucleotides are TGTGCCAGCAGTAAACGTCCGGGGGAACCTATGGATGGCTACACCTTC. Translation gives CASSKRPGEPMDGYTF.

The J gene is TRBJ1-5, the V gene TRBV30, with TRBD1 identical over 8 bases. Trimming at V came to 3 bases and at J to 5 bases, leaving 12 bases not matched to a gene. The CDR3 runs 16 residues. Germline values: CDR1 GTSNPN, CDR2 SVGIG (reference sequence). The DNA for the CDR3 is TGTGCCTGGAGCGAACAGGGGGACAGCCCCGATCAGCCCCAGCATTTT. Its protein is CAWSEQGDSPDQPQHF.

This clone appeared a few times. This chain links TRBV7-6 with TRBJ2-7; 9 positions agree with TRBD2. The CDR3 sequence is 16 residues long. From germline, CDR1 is SGHVS and CDR2 FNYEAQ. The junction had 7 bases not matched to a gene; V was cut back by 1 base and J by 3 bases. CDR3 loop: CASSLEGGRALYEQYF. The CDR3 nucleotides read TGTGCCAGCAGCTTAGAGGGCGGGAGGGCCCTCTACGAGCAGTACTTC.

The CDR3: CASSYRTGNYGYTF. The CDR3 bases are TGTGCCAGCAGTTACCGGACTGGAAACTATGGCTACACCTTC. The chain couples TRBV6-5 to TRBJ1-2; D gene unclear. Germline values: CDR1 MNHEY, CDR2 SVGAGI. V was cut by 2 bases and J by 2 bases, with 9 bases left in between. The CDR3 runs to 14 residues.

About this clone itself: Within the sample, other DNA sequences also encode this same CDR3. This chain uses TRBV27 with TRBJ2-6; 7 positions match TRBD1. The germline V gene encodes CDR1 MNHEY and CDR2 SMNVEV (reference sequence). J gave up 0 bases and V 2 bases, and 4 bases lay outside the gene matches. CDR3 length: 17 residues. The CDR3 loop reads CASSLTSGGSGANVLTF. The DNA for the CDR3 is TGTGCCAGCAGTTTAACCTCAGGGGGCTCTGGGGCCAACGTCCTGACTTTC.

The chain links TRBV7-6 to TRBJ1-4, with D possibly matching TRBD1 (5 bases). The CDR3 has 16 residues. Trimming took off 5 bases at V and 0 bases at J, with 13 bases between the two ends. From germline, CDR1 is SGHVS and CDR2 FNYEAQ. The CDR3 here is CASSPTNRPTNEKLFF. CDR3 DNA: TGTGCCAGCAGCCCGACCAACAGGCCAACTAATGAAAAACTGTTTTTT.

This chain joins TRBV29-1 and TRBJ1-5; D not certain. CDR1 is SQVTM and CDR2 is ANQGSEA in the germline V gene. V shed 4 bases and J shed 6 bases, with 13 bases lying between them. The CDR3 sequence is 13 residues long. The CDR3 DNA follows: TGCAGCGTTGTTTATCCCCGGGGTCAGCCCCAGCATTTT. This encodes CSVVYPRGQPQHF.

This clone was detected only once. The V call is TRBV28, the J call TRBJ2-3; 16 bases fit TRBD2. Germline CDR1 MDHEN, CDR2 SYDVKM. The CDR3 is 23 amino acids. With 3 bases clipped from V and 1 base from J, the junction kept 19 bases outside the gene matches. The CDR3 here is CASSLDSESGTSGREGGTDTQYF. The CDR3 region has the DNA TGTGCCAGCAGTTTGGACAGCGAAAGCGGGACTAGCGGGAGGGAGGGTGGCACAGATACGCAGTATTTT. Drawing the rest from reference TRBV28 and TRBJ2-3, the complete variable domain is DVKVTQSSRYLVKRTGEKVFLECVQDMDHENMFWYRQDPGLGLRLIYFSYDVKMKEKGDIPEGYSVSREKKERFSLILESASTNQTSMYLCASSLDSESGTSGREGGTDTQYFGPGTRLTVL.

V gene TRBV5-6 combines with J gene TRBJ2-1, with 9 bases matching TRBD2. The CDR3 runs 16 residues. V shed 4 bases, J shed 8 bases, and the junction held 13 bases outside the gene matches. CDR1 is SGHDT, CDR2 YYEEEE, per germline. DNA for the CDR3: TGTGCCAGCAGCGTATTAGCGGGAGAGTTTAAGGATGAGCAGTTCTTC. It encodes CASSVLAGEFKDEQFF.

CDR3 nucleotide sequence: TGTGCCAGTGACGAGGGGGGGAATAATGAAAAACTGTTTTTT. Its protein product is CASDEGGNNEKLFF. This chain links TRBV25-1 with TRBJ1-4, with D perhaps TRBD1 (6 bases). The CDR3 sequence is 14 residues long. From germline, CDR1 is MGHDK and CDR2 SYGVNS. V lost 9 bases, J lost 4 bases, and 15 bases lay in between.

This clone was observed a few times. The chain is built from TRBV28 and TRBJ2-7; 7 bases line up with TRBD2. The CDR3 has 15 amino acids. The junction had 14 bases not matched to a gene; V was cut back by 6 bases and J by 6 bases. Germline values: CDR1 MDHEN, CDR2 SYDVKM. The CDR3 loop is CASSIGTSAGGEQYF. Here the CDR3 DNA reads TGTGCCAGCAGCATCGGTACTAGCGCTGGGGGCGAGCAGTACTTC.

The chain combines TRBV9 with TRBJ1-1; 10 bases fit TRBD1. The length of the CDR3 is 17 residues. Germline lookup yields CDR1 SGDLS and CDR2 YYNGEE. J gave up 3 bases and V 4 bases, and 12 bases lay outside the gene matches. In DNA form, the CDR3 reads TGTGCCAGCAGCCCTAACCGGGACAGGGGTACGGACACTGAAGCTTTCTTT. Translated, it gives CASSPNRDRGTDTEAFF.

This clone was counted only a few times. The rearrangement uses TRBV27 and TRBJ2-7; D gene unclear. This CDR3 comprises 16 residues. V was cut by 5 bases and J by 0 bases, with 17 bases left in between. Germline CDR1 is MNHEY and CDR2 is SMNVEV (reference sequence). The DNA for the CDR3 is TGTGCCAGCAGTCCCCTCAAGATGAGGAGCTCCTACGAGCAGTACTTC. Its protein is CASSPLKMRSSYEQYF.